This TCR beta chain was found in a study of CD8+ T cells in alopecia areata. Peripheral blood and lesional scalp punch biopsies were taken from alopecia areata patients. PBMCs, the starting material, were the source of sorted CD4+ and CD8+ T cells. V lost 4 bases and J lost 2; bases outside the gene matches: 9. This CDR3 spans 16 amino acids. From germline, CDR1 is LGHNA and CDR2 YNFKEQ. Extraction of RNA preceded its reverse transcription into cDNA, which served as the sequencing template. Assay used: immunoSEQ multiplex PCR; TCRdb lists only in-frame clones, some missing. The profile shows some 110,000 clones, roughly two fifths of them singletons. As regards this clone: No antigen is known for it.

The study, taken as a whole, reports: Normal scalp showed lower clonality than lesional scalp, especially alopecia totalis/universalis. Patients shared TCRs less clearly than mice did, possibly owing to HLA.

The chain links TRBV4-2 to TRBJ2-3, with TRBD2 matching over 7 bases. This sequence was found in a human donor with alopecia areata. The sequencing sample was made of CD4+ T cells sorted from blood. The CDR3 DNA reads as TGTGCCAGCAGCCTGGGACTACCCCCGGCCACAGATACGCAGTATTTT. Its protein product is CASSLGLPPATDTQYF.